This T cell receptor (beta chain) was observed in a study of CXCR3-negative and CXCR3-positive naive CD8 T cells (dated by TCRdb to the late 2010s). At the level of the whole study: In total, about 135 million TRB reads were obtained, corresponding to roughly 1.5 +/- 0.3 million reads per library. The diversity and physicochemical repertoire analyses included ten to eleven donors pooled from two independent experiments. Naive subsets from five or six donors and memory cells from 3 donors were included in the TRBV-TRBJ cluster analysis.

For every CD8+ T cell subset, under 350,000 cells were flow-sorted straight into RLT lysis buffer, and each subset was sorted in triplicate. Naive CD8+ T cells were defined stringently as CD45RO-CCR7+CD27+CD95- to exclude memory contaminants. Using standard density gradient centrifugation, peripheral blood mononuclear cells were isolated from buffy coats. A FACSAria III was used to flow-sort naive CXCR3-negative and CXCR3-positive CD8+ T cells. An RNeasy Mini Kit was used to extract total RNA from the sorted cells. To note about this clonotype: Its antigen is currently not known.

The sequencer was a NextSeq 550. The Human TCR Profiling Kit (MiLaboratory) was used to make UMI-labeled 5' RACE TRB cDNA libraries. The full amount of extracted RNA was used for cDNA synthesis, and the full amount of resulting cDNA was used for PCR amplification. Libraries were prepared in parallel with an identical number of PCR cycles. In the authors' own workflow: About 53,000 +/- 9,400 unique UMI-labeled TRB cDNA molecules per library were extracted with MIGEC and MiXCR, with at least two reads per UMI required. On average, approximately 40,000 +/- 10,000 functional in-frame TRB CDR3 nucleotide clonotypes lacking stop codons were found per library. After each sample was downsampled to 5000 UMI-labeled TRB molecules, VDJtools was used to calculate diversity metrics such as normalized Shannon-Wiener and Chao1. VDJtools computed clonotype-size-weighted physicochemical properties of the central five CDR3 residues: interaction energy, strength, volume and Kidera factor 4. Following TCRdb reprocessing, every CDR3 protein sequence forms one entry, and DNA is not provided. The V and J calls and clone size come from TCRdb's table, not from the authors' own analysis. The sample table on file contains 120,000 to 150,000 distinct CDR3 sequences. The leading ten clones occupy about 0.28% of the sample.

CDR1 and CDR2 are drawn from the germline V gene: ENHRY, SYGVKD. The CDR3 starts with the cysteine, ends with the phenylalanine, and has 14 residues. No DNA sequence was recorded. Summary of the overall study and its limitations: Compared with CXCR3-negative naive cells, CXCR3-positive naive cells had TRB CDR3s with higher hydrophobicity (lower Kidera factor 4), lower energy, and higher strength and volume indices. Naive CXCR3-negative and CXCR3-positive cells from the same donor showed similar TRBV-TRBJ usage, whereas memory cells showed distinct patterns. Comparably high repertoire diversity was found in both naive subsets, whereas much lower repertoire diversity was found in memory CD8+ T cells. Because surface CD5, which is linked to self-reactivity in mice, was comparable between the naive subsets, TCR interaction strength was also inferred from the physicochemical properties of TRB CDR3s. Freshly isolated PBMCs were used for most assays because CXCR3 expression partially decreased after cryopreservation.

The sequence was collected from a human donor in good health. Some clones in this sample may be carry-over from other donors' samples. The sequenced sample was naive CXCR3+ CD8+ T cells from blood. Per the publication, the cell subset or site label means: CD45RO-CCR7+CD27+CD95- naive CD8+ T cells expressing CXCR3 (TNR3+). The chain links TRBV10-3 with TRBJ2-7; as DNA is missing, the TRBD2 call by TCRdb cannot be tested. The CDR3: CAASETSGVFEQYF.